This T cell receptor (beta chain) originates from a study of human T cells and chemical hapten exposure. Study context: Upper back patch tests used 0.01% DPC, scored after 6 days.

The sample's time point: patch test 1, 2 weeks after DPC sensitization. The treatment: therapeutic diphenylcyclopropenone sensitization with weekly scalp DPC. V dropped 1 base and J dropped 10 bases, with 17 bases sitting between them. The germline V gene encodes CDR1 MGHRA and CDR2 YSYEKL. The length of the CDR3 is 15 residues. In TCRdb, the RACE reads were re-called with MiXCR into one record per CDR3 protein. The sample consists of about 340,000 distinct CDR3 sequences, under 9% of them appearing once. The sample here was whole blood, taken in connection with sensitization to the hapten diphenylcyclopropenone (DPC). This TCR derives from a young woman with alopecia areata. Some clones in this sample may be carry-over from other donors' samples. V is TRBV4-1 and J is TRBJ2-1, with D hard to call. CDR3 nucleotide sequence: TGCGCCAGCAGCCAAGTGGGTGCCTCAAAGGGAGAGCAGTTCTTC. Encoded protein: CASSQVGASKGEQFF.